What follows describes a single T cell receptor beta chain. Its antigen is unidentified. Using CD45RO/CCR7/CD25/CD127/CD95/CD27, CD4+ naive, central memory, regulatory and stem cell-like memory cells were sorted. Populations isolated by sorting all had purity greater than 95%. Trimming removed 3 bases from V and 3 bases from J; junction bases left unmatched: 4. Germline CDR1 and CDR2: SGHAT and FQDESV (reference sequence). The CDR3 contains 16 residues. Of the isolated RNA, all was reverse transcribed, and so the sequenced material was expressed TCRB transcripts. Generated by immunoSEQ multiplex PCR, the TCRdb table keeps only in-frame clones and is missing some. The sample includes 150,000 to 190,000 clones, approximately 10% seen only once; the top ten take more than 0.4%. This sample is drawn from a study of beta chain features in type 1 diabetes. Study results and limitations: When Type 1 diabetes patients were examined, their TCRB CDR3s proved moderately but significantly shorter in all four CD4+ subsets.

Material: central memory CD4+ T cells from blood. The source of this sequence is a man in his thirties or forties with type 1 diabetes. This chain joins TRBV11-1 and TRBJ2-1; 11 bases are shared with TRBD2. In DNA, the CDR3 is TGTGCCAGCAGCTTCTACGGGACTAGCGGCTACAATGAGCAGTTCTTC. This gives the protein CASSFYGTSGYNEQFF.